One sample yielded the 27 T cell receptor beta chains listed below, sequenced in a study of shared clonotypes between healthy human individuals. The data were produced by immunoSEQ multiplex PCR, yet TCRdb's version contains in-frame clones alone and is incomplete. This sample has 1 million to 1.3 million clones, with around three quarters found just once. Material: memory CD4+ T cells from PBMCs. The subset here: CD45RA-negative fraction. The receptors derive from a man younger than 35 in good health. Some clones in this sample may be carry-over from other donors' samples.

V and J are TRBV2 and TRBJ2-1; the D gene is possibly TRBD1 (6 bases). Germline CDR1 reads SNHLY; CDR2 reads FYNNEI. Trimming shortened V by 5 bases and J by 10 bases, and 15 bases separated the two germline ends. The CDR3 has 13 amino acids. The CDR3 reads CASSLLNREEQFF. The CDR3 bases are TGTGCCAGCAGTCTTTTAAACAGGGAGGAGCAGTTCTTC.

The chain's CDR3 is CASSRGGVGYTF. CDR3 DNA sequence: TGTGCCAGCTCACGGGGAGGGGTTGGCTACACCTTC. This rearrangement joins TRBV18 to TRBJ1-2, with D possibly TRBD1 on 5 matching bases. V was pared by 4 bases and J by 7 bases, with 10 bases between. The CDR3 is 12 amino acids. Looked up from germline, CDR1 is KGHSH and CDR2 is LQKENI.

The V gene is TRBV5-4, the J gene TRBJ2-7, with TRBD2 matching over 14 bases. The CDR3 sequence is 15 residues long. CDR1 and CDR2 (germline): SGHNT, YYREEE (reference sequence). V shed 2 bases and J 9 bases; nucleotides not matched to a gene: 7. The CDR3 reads CASSLPGLAGAGQYF. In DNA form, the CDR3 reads TGTGCCAGCAGCTTACCGGGACTAGCGGGAGCGGGGCAGTACTTC.

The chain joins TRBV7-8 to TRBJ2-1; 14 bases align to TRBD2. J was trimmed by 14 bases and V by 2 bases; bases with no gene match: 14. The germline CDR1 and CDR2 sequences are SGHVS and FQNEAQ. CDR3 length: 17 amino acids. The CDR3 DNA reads TGTGCCAGCAGCTTACTCCCCGGGACTAGCGGGAGTGGGGTTGAGTTCTTC. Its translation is CASSLLPGTSGSGVEFF.

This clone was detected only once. The CDR3 loop reads CASSEKRSGSGSGELFF. The CDR3, as DNA: TGTGCCAGCAGTGAAAAACGGAGCGGGAGTGGCTCCGGGGAGCTGTTTTTT. The chain combines TRBV2 with TRBJ2-2, with 8 bases lining up with TRBD2. The germline V gene has CDR1 SNHLY and CDR2 FYNNEI. The CDR3 sequence is 17 residues long. The trim removed 2 bases at V and 6 bases at J, leaving 11 bases unmatched.

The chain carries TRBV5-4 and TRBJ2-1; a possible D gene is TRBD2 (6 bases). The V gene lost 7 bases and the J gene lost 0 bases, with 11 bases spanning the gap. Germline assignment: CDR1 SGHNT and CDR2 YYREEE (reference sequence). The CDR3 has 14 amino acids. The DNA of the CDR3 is TGTGCCAGCGCGGAGGGGTACTCCTACAATGAGCAGTTCTTC. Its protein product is CASAEGYSYNEQFF.

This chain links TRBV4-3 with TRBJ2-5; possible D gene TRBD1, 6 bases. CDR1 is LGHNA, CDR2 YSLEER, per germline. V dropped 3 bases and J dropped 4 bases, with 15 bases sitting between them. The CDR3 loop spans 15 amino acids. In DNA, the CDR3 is TGCGCCAGCAGCCAGGAAGGACAGCGCCGAGAGACCCAGTACTTC. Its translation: CASSQEGQRRETQYF.

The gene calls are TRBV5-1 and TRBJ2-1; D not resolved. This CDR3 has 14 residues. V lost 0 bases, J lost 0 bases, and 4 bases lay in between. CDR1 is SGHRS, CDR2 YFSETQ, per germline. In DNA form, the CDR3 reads TGCGCCAGCAGCTTGGTGATCTCCTACAATGAGCAGTTCTTC. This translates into CASSLVISYNEQFF. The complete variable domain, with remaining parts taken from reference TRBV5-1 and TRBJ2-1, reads KAGVTQTPRYLIKTRGQQVTLSCSPISGHRSVSWYQQTPGQGLQFLFEYFSETQRNKGNFPGRFSGRQFSNSRSEMNVSTLELGDSALYLCASSLVISYNEQFFGPGTRLTVL.

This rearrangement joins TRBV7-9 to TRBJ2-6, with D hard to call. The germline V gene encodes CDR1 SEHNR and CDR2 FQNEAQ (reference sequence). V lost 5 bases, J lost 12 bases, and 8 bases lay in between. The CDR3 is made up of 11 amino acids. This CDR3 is CASSVKSVLTF. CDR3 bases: TGTGCCAGCAGCGTCAAAAGCGTCCTGACTTTC.

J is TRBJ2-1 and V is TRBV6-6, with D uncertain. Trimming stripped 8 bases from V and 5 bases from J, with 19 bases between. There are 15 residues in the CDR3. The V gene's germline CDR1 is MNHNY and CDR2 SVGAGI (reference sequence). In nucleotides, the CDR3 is TGTGCCAGCGCCGTATTGGGCCGCACGGACAATGAGCAGTTCTTC. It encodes CASAVLGRTDNEQFF.

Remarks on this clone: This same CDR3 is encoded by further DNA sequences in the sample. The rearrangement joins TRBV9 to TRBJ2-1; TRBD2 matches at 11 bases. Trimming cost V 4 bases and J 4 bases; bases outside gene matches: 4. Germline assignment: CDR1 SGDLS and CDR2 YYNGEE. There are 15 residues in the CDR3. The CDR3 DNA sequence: TGTGCCAGCAGCCCACGACTAGCGGGATACAATGAGCAGTTCTTC. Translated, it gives CASSPRLAGYNEQFF.

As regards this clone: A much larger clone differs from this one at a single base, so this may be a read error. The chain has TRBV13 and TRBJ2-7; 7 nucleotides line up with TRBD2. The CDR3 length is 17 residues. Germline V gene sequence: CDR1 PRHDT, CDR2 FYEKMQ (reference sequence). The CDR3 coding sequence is TGTGCCAGCAGCCCCGCGGGGAGGGCTGTTGGGGTTGACGAGCGGTACTTC. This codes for CASSPAGRAVGVDERYF.

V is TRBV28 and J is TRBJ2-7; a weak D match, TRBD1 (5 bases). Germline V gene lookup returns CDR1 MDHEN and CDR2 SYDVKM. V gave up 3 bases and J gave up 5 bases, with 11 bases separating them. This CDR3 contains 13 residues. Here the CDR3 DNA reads TGTGCCAGCAGTTTGACCAGGGTACACGAGCAGTACTTC. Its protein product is CASSLTRVHEQYF.

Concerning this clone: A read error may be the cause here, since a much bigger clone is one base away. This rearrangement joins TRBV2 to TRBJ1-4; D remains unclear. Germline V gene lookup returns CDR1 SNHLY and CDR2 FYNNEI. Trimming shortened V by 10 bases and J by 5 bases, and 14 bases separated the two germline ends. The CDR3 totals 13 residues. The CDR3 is CANSRTGNEKLFF. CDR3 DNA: TGTGCCAACAGCCGGACTGGGAATGAAAAACTGTTTTTT.

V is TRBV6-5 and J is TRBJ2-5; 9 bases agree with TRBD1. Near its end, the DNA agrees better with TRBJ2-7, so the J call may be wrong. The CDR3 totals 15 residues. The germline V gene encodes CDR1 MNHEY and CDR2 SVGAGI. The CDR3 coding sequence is TGTGCCAGCAGTTACGCGGGACAGGGTTCCTACGAGCAGTACTTC. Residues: CASSYAGQGSYEQYF.

CDR3 in amino acids: CASSNSPSGLYEQYF. As DNA, the CDR3 is TGTGCCAGCAGCAATTCCCCTAGCGGCCTCTACGAGCAGTACTTC. The V gene is TRBV5-5, the J gene TRBJ2-7; 7 bases are a match to TRBD2. The CDR3 consists of 15 residues. V trimming: 4 bases; J trimming: 3 bases; junction bases outside the gene matches: 10. CDR1 and CDR2 from the germline V gene are SGHKS and YYEKEE (reference sequence).

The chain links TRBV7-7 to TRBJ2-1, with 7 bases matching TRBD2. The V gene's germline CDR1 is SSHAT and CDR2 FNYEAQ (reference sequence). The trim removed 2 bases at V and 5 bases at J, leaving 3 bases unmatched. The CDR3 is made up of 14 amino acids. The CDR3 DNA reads TGTGCCAGCAGCTTAATGACTAGCCACAATGAGCAGTTCTTC. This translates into CASSLMTSHNEQFF.

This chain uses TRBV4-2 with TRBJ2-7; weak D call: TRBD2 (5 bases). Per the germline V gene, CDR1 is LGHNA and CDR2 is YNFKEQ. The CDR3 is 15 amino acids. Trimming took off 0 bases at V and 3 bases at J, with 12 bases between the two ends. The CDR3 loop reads CASSQEGGLLYEQYF. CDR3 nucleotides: TGTGCCAGCAGCCAAGAGGGCGGACTTCTCTACGAGCAGTACTTC.

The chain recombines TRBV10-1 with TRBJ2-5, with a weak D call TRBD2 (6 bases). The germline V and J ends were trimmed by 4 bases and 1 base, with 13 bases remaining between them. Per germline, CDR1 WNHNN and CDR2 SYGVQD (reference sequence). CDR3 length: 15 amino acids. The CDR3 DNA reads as TGCGCCAGCAGTGGGGGACTGGGCCCCCAAGAGACCCAGTACTTC. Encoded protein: CASSGGLGPQETQYF.

CDR3 nucleotide sequence: TGTGCCAGCACCCTCACAAGCACAGATACGCAGTATTTT. It specifies CASTLTSTDTQYF. The rearrangement uses TRBV9 and TRBJ2-3; D unresolved. In germline, CDR1 is SGDLS, CDR2 YYNGEE. V was clipped by 6 bases and J by 0 bases, with 8 bases between them. The CDR3 spans 13 residues. Full variable domain (outside the CDR3, taken from reference TRBV9 and TRBJ2-3): DSGVTQTPKHLITATGQRVTLRCSPRSGDLSVYWYQQSLDQGLQFLIQYYNGEERAKGNILERFSAQQFPDLHSELNLSSLELGDSALYFCASTLTSTDTQYFGPGTRLTVL.

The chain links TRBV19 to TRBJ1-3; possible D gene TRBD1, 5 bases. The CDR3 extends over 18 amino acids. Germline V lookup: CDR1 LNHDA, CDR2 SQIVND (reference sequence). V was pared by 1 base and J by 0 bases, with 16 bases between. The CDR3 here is CASSIVGAMQYSGNTIYF. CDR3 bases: TGTGCCAGTAGTATAGTCGGGGCGATGCAGTACTCTGGAAACACCATATATTTT.

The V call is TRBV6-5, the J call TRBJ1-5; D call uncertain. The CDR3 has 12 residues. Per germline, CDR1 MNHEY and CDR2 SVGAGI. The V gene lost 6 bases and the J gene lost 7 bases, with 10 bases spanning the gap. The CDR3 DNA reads TGTGCCAGCAGCTACAATCTCCAGCCCCAGCATTTT. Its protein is CASSYNLQPQHF.

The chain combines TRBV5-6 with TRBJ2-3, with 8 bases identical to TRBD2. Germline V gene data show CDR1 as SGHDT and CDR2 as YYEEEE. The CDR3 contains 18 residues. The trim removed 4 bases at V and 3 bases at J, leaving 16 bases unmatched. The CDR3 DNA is TGTGCCAGCAGCAACGGGCCTCCCGGGGGGGTAGGGACAGATACGCAGTATTTT. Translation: CASSNGPPGGVGTDTQYF.

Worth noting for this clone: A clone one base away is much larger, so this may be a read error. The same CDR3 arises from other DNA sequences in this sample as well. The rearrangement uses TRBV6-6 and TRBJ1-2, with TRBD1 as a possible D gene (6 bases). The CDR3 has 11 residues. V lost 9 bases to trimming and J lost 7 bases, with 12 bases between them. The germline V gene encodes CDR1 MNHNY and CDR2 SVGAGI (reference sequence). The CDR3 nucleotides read TGTGCCAGTACGGGGGGCGCTGGCTACACCTTC. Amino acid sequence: CASTGGAGYTF.

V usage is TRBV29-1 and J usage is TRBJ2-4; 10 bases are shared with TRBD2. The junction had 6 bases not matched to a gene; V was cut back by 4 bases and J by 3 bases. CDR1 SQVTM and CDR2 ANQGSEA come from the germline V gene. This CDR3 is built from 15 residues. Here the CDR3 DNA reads TGCAGCGTTGCTAGCGGGAGTCATGGCAAAAACATTCAGTACTTC. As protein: CSVASGSHGKNIQYF.

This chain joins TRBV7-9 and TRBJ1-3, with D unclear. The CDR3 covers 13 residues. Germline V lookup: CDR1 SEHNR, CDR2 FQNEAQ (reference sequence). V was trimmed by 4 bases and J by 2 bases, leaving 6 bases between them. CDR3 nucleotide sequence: TGTGCCAGCAGCTCGGTTACTGGAAACACCATATATTTT. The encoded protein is CASSSVTGNTIYF.

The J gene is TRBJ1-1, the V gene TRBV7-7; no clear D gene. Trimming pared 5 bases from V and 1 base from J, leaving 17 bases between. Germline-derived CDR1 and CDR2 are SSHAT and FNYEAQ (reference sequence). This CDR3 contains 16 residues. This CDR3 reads CASSEKPQNENTEAFF. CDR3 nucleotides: TGTGCCAGCAGCGAAAAACCACAGAACGAGAACACTGAAGCTTTCTTT.